These 15 T cell receptor beta chains came from one sample sequenced in a study of tissue T cells after allogeneic stem cell transplantation (dated by TCRdb to between 2020 and 2023). Receptor libraries were prepared by the immunoSEQ multiplex PCR assay. As stored in TCRdb, this immuneACCESS dataset retains in-frame rearrangements with V and J assigned. A fraction of the clones does not appear; measured against another copy, unresolved V genes explain less than half of the discrepancy, and the remainder lacks a known reason. The sample profile shows fewer than 30,000 clones; more than 60% of them were found once. 7.7% of the sample is held by the ten biggest clonotypes. Reading the label with the study, this specimen's time point is: human tissue collected at research (rapid) autopsy. The sample was tissue from the ileum, taken at autopsy. The receptors originated from a female donor aged 60 or older with lung cancer.

The chain uses TRBV6-5 and TRBJ2-7; 10 bases line up with TRBD1. V lost 6 bases and J lost 5; bases outside the gene matches: 10. CDR3 length equals 15 residues. Germline CDR1 and CDR2: MNHEY and SVGAGI. The CDR3: CASRHSGQGLDEQYF. As DNA, the CDR3 is TGTGCCAGCAGGCACTCGGGACAGGGGCTGGACGAGCAGTACTTC.

The J gene is TRBJ2-6, the V gene TRBV5-6; no reliable D call. The CDR3 is made up of 16 amino acids. V lost 0 bases and J lost 2, with 9 bases in between. Germline CDR1 SGHDT, CDR2 YYEEEE. This chain's CDR3 is CASSLAGLPGANVLTF. DNA for the CDR3: TGTGCCAGCAGCTTGGCCGGTCTCCCTGGGGCCAACGTCCTGACTTTC.

By sample fraction, this clone is medium-sized. The chain links TRBV7-3 to TRBJ1-3; D call uncertain. Between the trimmed V and J ends, which lost 2 bases and 0 bases, there was a span of 17 bases. Germline V lookup: CDR1 SGHTA, CDR2 FQGTGA. CDR3 length: 18 residues. CDR3 in amino acids: CASSLQQTALLSGNTIYF. The CDR3 nucleotides read TGTGCCAGCAGCTTACAACAGACTGCACTGCTCTCTGGAAACACCATATATTTT.

A word on this clone: The junction departs from germline at one end; a sequencing error may be responsible. The J gene is TRBJ1-5, the V gene TRBV2, with a tentative D call TRBD1 (6 bases). CDR3 size: 18 residues. The germline gives CDR1 SNHLY, CDR2 FYNNEI. As DNA, the CDR3 is TGTGCCAGCAGGAATACAGGGTCGAGAACTACTTCCAATCAACCCCAGCATTTT. Translated, it gives CASRNTGSRTTSNQPQHF.

The V and J genes are TRBV7-9 and TRBJ2-3, with D hard to call. Germline loops: CDR1 SEHNR, CDR2 FQNEAQ (reference sequence). The CDR3 contains 13 residues. Trimming took off 1 base at V and 2 bases at J, with 4 bases between the two ends. The CDR3 nucleotides are TGTGCCAGCAGCTTAGTCAACACAGATACGCAGTATTTT. This sequence encodes CASSLVNTDTQYF.

CDR3 sequence: CASSLRVAEKLFF. For the CDR3, the DNA is TGTGCCAGCAGCTTGAGGGTTGCTGAAAAACTGTTTTTT. The V call is TRBV5-6, the J call TRBJ1-4; unclear D gene. Germline V CDR1 and CDR2: SGHDT, YYEEEE. The length of the CDR3 is 13 residues. V was clipped by 1 base and J by 7 bases, with 8 bases between them.

This clone was seen just once. This chain uses TRBV11-3 with TRBJ2-1; 10 positions match TRBD2. V lost 5 bases and J lost 0; bases outside the gene matches: 1. The CDR3 covers 15 residues. Germline V gene sequence: CDR1 SGHNT, CDR2 YENEEA. CDR3 nucleotides: TGTGCCAGCAGCAGGACTAGCGGCTCCTACAATGAGCAGTTCTTC. It is translated as CASSRTSGSYNEQFF.

The chain couples TRBV6-5 to TRBJ1-1; 9 bases match TRBD1. CDR3 length: 14 amino acids. Germline V gene sequence: CDR1 MNHEY, CDR2 SVGAGI. The V segment lost 2 bases and the J segment 11 bases; nucleotides outside the gene matches: 9. CDR3 region: CASSYASRTGVAFF. DNA for the CDR3: TGTGCCAGCAGTTACGCCAGCCGGACAGGGGTTGCTTTCTTT.

The chain employs TRBV21-1 and TRBJ2-2; TRBD2, the table's D call, was not compared with the DNA. TRBV21-1 is a listed pseudogene. The CDR3 has 17 residues. The CDR3 protein is CASSKYSGRSNTGELFF. CDR3 DNA sequence: TGTGCCAGCAGCAAATACTCCGGGAGGAGTAACACCGGGGAGCTGTTTTTT.

The V and J genes are TRBV6-6 and TRBJ2-1, with 11 nucleotides matching TRBD2. Trimming cost V 5 bases and J 8 bases; bases outside gene matches: 8. This CDR3 contains 15 residues. CDR1 and CDR2 from the germline V gene are MNHNY and SVGAGI (reference sequence). The DNA of the CDR3 is TGTGCCAGCAGTAAAGGGACTAGCGGCGCGGATGAGCAGTTCTTC. Translating it yields CASSKGTSGADEQFF.

This chain uses TRBV27 with TRBJ2-1; the D is unclear. This CDR3 spans 14 amino acids. CDR1 MNHEY and CDR2 SMNVEV come from the germline V gene (reference sequence). Trimming cost V 6 bases and J 0 bases, with 9 bases left between them. In DNA, the CDR3 is TGTGCCAGCAGAAGCCAGAGCTCCTACAATGAGCAGTTCTTC. Its translation: CASRSQSSYNEQFF.

The gene calls are TRBV5-1 and TRBJ2-5; D possibly matches TRBD1 or TRBD2 (6 bases each). Germline CDR1 is SGHRS and CDR2 is YFSETQ. Trimming took 2 bases from V and 3 from J, leaving 11 bases between them. This CDR3 comprises 14 residues. CDR3 sequence: CASSLRGEEETQYF. CDR3 in DNA: TGCGCCAGCAGCTTAAGGGGGGAGGAAGAGACCCAGTACTTC.

This clone was seen only a few times. V is TRBV4-1 and J is TRBJ2-1; a possible D gene is TRBD1 (6 bases). The CDR3 has 16 residues. V was pared by 3 bases and J by 4 bases, with 16 bases between. Germline V gene data show CDR1 as MGHRA and CDR2 as YSYEKL. CDR3 in amino acids: CASSHLPGTFYNEQFF. CDR3 DNA sequence: TGCGCCAGCAGCCATTTGCCGGGGACATTTTACAATGAGCAGTTCTTC.

The chain couples TRBV5-1 to TRBJ2-3; D gene uncertain. Trimming pared 2 bases from V and 3 bases from J, leaving 16 bases between. The CDR3 length is 16 residues. Looked up from germline, CDR1 is SGHRS and CDR2 is YFSETQ. CDR3 sequence: CASSFSPGRETDTQYF. CDR3 nucleotide sequence: TGCGCCAGCAGCTTTTCCCCCGGTCGTGAAACAGATACGCAGTATTTT.

V usage is TRBV27 and J usage is TRBJ2-2, with 9 bases aligning to TRBD2. The ends lost 8 bases at V and 6 bases at J; junction bases unmatched: 7. The CDR3 extends over 14 amino acids. CDR1 is MNHEY and CDR2 is SMNVEV in the germline V gene (reference sequence). The CDR3 sequence: CASLLRGGAGELFF. The CDR3 nucleotides read TGTGCCAGCCTCTTGCGGGGGGGTGCCGGGGAGCTGTTTTTT.